This T cell receptor (beta chain) was recovered during a study of long-term antiretroviral therapy in people with HIV. Overall study findings and caveats: The blood, collected between about 2004 and 2017, was possibly taken under older ART regimens.

Trimming stripped 0 bases from V and 3 bases from J, with 12 bases between. The CDR3 sequence is 16 residues long. Germline assignment: CDR1 SGDLS and CDR2 YYNGEE. A remark on this clone: Antigen specificity is unknown.

HIV-positive participants all received treatment in the United States. Run at survey level, the immunoSEQ assay was version v3.0. Sequencing was performed with immunoSEQ multiplex PCR; in TCRdb, only in-frame clones are kept and a portion is missing. Among tens of thousands of clones listed, 76% were seen once. The receptor's source is a woman aged 40 to 50 with HIV. V is TRBV9 and J is TRBJ2-2; D might be TRBD1 (6 bases). Sequencing used unsorted PBMCs, obtained 1.1 years before starting antiretroviral therapy. CDR3: CASSVEGVGDTGELFF. CDR3 sequence (DNA): TGTGCCAGCAGCGTAGAGGGGGTTGGGGACACCGGGGAGCTGTTTTTT.